The text below deals with one T cell receptor (beta chain). CDR1 is LGHDT, CDR2 YNNKEL, per germline (reference sequence). The V gene lost 4 bases and the J gene lost 5 bases, with 18 bases spanning the gap. This CDR3 has 16 residues. These data belong to a study of early T cells in non-severe SARS-CoV-2 infection. Tagging with unique molecular identifiers was applied to individual cDNA molecules. One entry per CDR3 protein, called by TCRdb with MiXCR from the 5' RACE reads. The sample has about 110,000 distinct CDR3 sequences, 12% seen once. The source of this sequence is an adult who was a healthcare worker with PCR-confirmed SARS-CoV-2 infection or an uninfected control (not recorded which). The rearrangement joins TRBV3-1 to TRBJ2-1; D is unresolved. Material: whole blood. CDR3 sequence reads: CASSLAGRQKNNEQFF. The DNA of the CDR3 is TGTGCCAGCAGCCTAGCCGGACGGCAGAAAAACAATGAGCAGTTCTTC.